There are many counts of the clone carrying this T cell receptor (beta chain). Its antigen is still unknown. The data originate from a study of T cells in Graves' hyperthyroidism and ophthalmopathy. Study summary: Peripheral blood was obtained at initial diagnosis, preceding any treatment.

The V gene's germline CDR1 is KGHDR and CDR2 SFDVKD. The CDR3 is made up of 12 amino acids. V dropped 1 base and J dropped 4 bases, with 3 bases sitting between them. Regions amplified from RNA transcripts were the TCR beta CDR3 regions. The primer set for the first-round RT-PCR of the TCR CDR3 was HTBI. TCRdb processed the multiplex PCR reads anew with MiXCR; each CDR3 protein has one entry. The data show about 840,000 distinct CDR3 sequences, with around 39% seen just once and approximately 8.7% held by the top ten. Findings of the study overall: Stable hyperthyroidism was told apart from ophthalmopathy by a model built on 13 V-J features.

The V and J genes are TRBV24-1 and TRBJ2-5; D not certain. The sequenced sample consisted of blood. The TCR was taken from a young man with Graves' hyperthyroidism. The chain's CDR3 is CATSDFRETQYF. The CDR3 region has the DNA TGTGCCACCAGTGATTTCAGAGAGACCCAGTACTTC.